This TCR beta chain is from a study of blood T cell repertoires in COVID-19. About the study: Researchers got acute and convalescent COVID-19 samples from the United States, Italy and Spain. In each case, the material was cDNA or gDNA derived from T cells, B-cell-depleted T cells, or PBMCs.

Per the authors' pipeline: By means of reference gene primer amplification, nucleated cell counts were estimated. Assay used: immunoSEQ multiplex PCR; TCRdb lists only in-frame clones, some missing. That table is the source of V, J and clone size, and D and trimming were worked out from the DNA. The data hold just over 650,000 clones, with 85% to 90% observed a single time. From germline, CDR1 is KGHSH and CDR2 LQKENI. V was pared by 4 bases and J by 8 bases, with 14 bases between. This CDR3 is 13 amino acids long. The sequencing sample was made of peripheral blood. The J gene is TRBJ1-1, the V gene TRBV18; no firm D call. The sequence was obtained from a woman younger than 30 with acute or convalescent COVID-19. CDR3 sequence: CASSRDEAEEAFF. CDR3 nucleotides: TGTGCCAGCTCACGCGACGAGGCGGAAGAAGCTTTCTTT.